This TCR beta chain was retrieved from a study of blood T cell repertoires in COVID-19. Study at large: Acute and convalescent COVID-19 specimens originated in the United States, Italy and Spain.

The V end was cut by 3 bases, the J end by 4 bases, with 13 bases between. The CDR3 spans 15 residues. CDR1 is MNHEY, CDR2 SMNVEV, per germline (reference sequence). Worth noting for this clone: This sample also contains other DNA sequences that code for the same CDR3.

Per the original methods: Amplification of reference gene primers was used by the study to estimate nucleated cell counts. Profiled with immunoSEQ multiplex PCR; TCRdb holds only in-frame clones, not every one. That table is the source of V, J and clone size, and D and trimming were worked out from the DNA. The table shows more than 300,000 clones, with 89% occurring only once. The TCR was taken from a woman in her thirties with COVID-19, enrolled during active disease. Sequenced input: peripheral blood. The chain couples TRBV27 to TRBJ1-5; no definite D call. CDR3 nucleotide sequence: TGTGCCAGCAGTTTTTCGGGAGCTGGAAATCAGCCCCAGCATTTT. This sequence encodes CASSFSGAGNQPQHF.